These T cell receptor beta chains were read from a single sample in a study of T cell responses to AZD1222 COVID-19 vaccine. Here immunoSEQ multiplex PCR was the method, and the copy in TCRdb shows in-frame clones only, minus some. The sample yields 130,000 to 150,000 clones, around 83% seen once. This material consisted of peripheral blood, taken on day 0 of MenACWY control vaccination. The receptors come from an adult in good health. The CDR3 runs from the conserved cysteine through the conserved F or W. Fields, in order: CDR3 length, J gene, V gene, CDR3 protein.

CDR3 length: 14
J gene: TRBJ2-4
V gene: TRBV28
CDR3 protein: CASRLGQGKNIQYF

CDR3 length: 15
J gene: TRBJ2-3
V gene: TRBV3-1/TRBV3-2
CDR3 protein: CASSHSSGLSDTQYF

CDR3 length: 16
J gene: TRBJ2-3
V gene: TRBV7-9
CDR3 protein: CASSLPPGVSTDTQYF

CDR3 length: 14
J gene: TRBJ1-2
V gene: TRBV7-9
CDR3 protein: CASSLRGSDRGYTF

CDR3 length: 13
J gene: TRBJ1-2
V gene: TRBV7-3
CDR3 protein: CASSPGTSGGYTF

CDR3 length: 14
J gene: TRBJ1-1
V gene: TRBV2
CDR3 protein: CASSEDGRWGEAFF

CDR3 length: 14
J gene: TRBJ2-7
V gene: TRBV3-1/TRBV3-2
CDR3 protein: CASSQGGGSYEQYF

CDR3 length: 12
J gene: TRBJ1-1
V gene: TRBV12-3/TRBV12-4
CDR3 protein: CASSLAIPEAFF

CDR3 length: 16
J gene: TRBJ1-5
V gene: TRBV28
CDR3 protein: CASSSIPREPGQPQHF

CDR3 length: 14
J gene: TRBJ1-4
V gene: TRBV7-8
CDR3 protein: CASSLLSTNEKLFF

CDR3 length: 16
J gene: TRBJ1-3
V gene: TRBV6-2/TRBV6-3
CDR3 protein: CASSYGASHSGNTIYF

CDR3 length: 15
J gene: TRBJ1-5
V gene: TRBV4-1
CDR3 protein: CASSQGGTSYQPQHF

CDR3 length: 18
J gene: TRBJ2-6
V gene: TRBV3-1/TRBV3-2
CDR3 protein: CASSQDGLALSGANVLTF

CDR3 length: 14
J gene: TRBJ1-2
V gene: TRBV4-1
CDR3 protein: CASSQQRGDYGYTF

CDR3 length: 17
J gene: TRBJ1-4
V gene: TRBV5-1
CDR3 protein: CASSLGRILATNEKLFF

CDR3 length: 14
J gene: TRBJ1-2
V gene: TRBV6-5
CDR3 protein: CASSPDRGNYGYTF

CDR3 length: 11
J gene: TRBJ1-1
V gene: TRBV18
CDR3 protein: CASRQNTEAFF

CDR3 length: 14
J gene: TRBJ2-2
V gene: TRBV3-1/TRBV3-2
CDR3 protein: CASSLGVYGGELFF

CDR3 length: 14
J gene: TRBJ1-6
V gene: TRBV2
CDR3 protein: CASRLDRVKSPLHF

CDR3 length: 14
J gene: TRBJ1-1
V gene: TRBV5-4
CDR3 protein: CASSRRDRNTEAFF

CDR3 length: 18
J gene: TRBJ2-1
V gene: TRBV3-1/TRBV3-2
CDR3 protein: CASSQDPSQVSSYNEQFF

CDR3 length: 19
J gene: TRBJ2-1
V gene: TRBV19
CDR3 protein: CASSIAPRSSRPDYNEQFF

CDR3 length: 12
J gene: TRBJ1-1
V gene: TRBV12-3/TRBV12-4
CDR3 protein: CASSEYDTEAFF

CDR3 length: 12
J gene: TRBJ1-1
V gene: TRBV6-1
CDR3 protein: CASTSTGTEAFF

CDR3 length: 16
J gene: TRBJ1-5
V gene: TRBV6-6
CDR3 protein: CASSLRTGGLHQPQHF

CDR3 length: 15
J gene: TRBJ1-6
V gene: TRBV4-2
CDR3 protein: CASSQDGRNNSPLHF

CDR3 length: 13
J gene: TRBJ1-1
V gene: TRBV2
CDR3 protein: CASSVHPNTEAFF

CDR3 length: 14
J gene: TRBJ2-5
V gene: TRBV18
CDR3 protein: CASSPRETAETQYF

CDR3 length: 13
J gene: TRBJ1-6
V gene: TRBV10-3
CDR3 protein: CATQLDPNSPLHF

CDR3 length: 15
J gene: TRBJ2-1
V gene: TRBV6-5
CDR3 protein: CASRRVAGAGNEQFF

CDR3 length: 16
J gene: TRBJ1-5
V gene: TRBV20-1
CDR3 protein: CSASLIGQGSNQPQHF

CDR3 length: 16
J gene: TRBJ1-3
V gene: TRBV18
CDR3 protein: CASSRQVGASGNTIYF

CDR3 length: 14
J gene: TRBJ1-3
V gene: TRBV6-5
CDR3 protein: CASGQRSSGNTIYF

CDR3 length: 20
J gene: TRBJ1-3
V gene: TRBV4-2
CDR3 protein: CASSQKTSLTGSSSGNTIYF

CDR3 length: 17
J gene: TRBJ1-2
V gene: TRBV4-1
CDR3 protein: CASSQLQGADGVYGYTF

CDR3 length: 14
J gene: TRBJ1-3
V gene: TRBV11-2
CDR3 protein: CASSLAGLGNTIYF

CDR3 length: 16
J gene: TRBJ2-2
V gene: TRBV5-4
CDR3 protein: CASSPFPGRASGELFF

CDR3 length: 11
J gene: TRBJ1-2
V gene: TRBV4-1
CDR3 protein: CASSQDSGYTF

CDR3 length: 12
J gene: TRBJ2-7
V gene: TRBV5-6
CDR3 protein: CASSATAYEQYF

CDR3 length: 14
J gene: TRBJ2-5
V gene: TRBV5-6
CDR3 protein: CATLRGREQETQYF

CDR3 length: 15
J gene: TRBJ2-1
V gene: TRBV11-2
CDR3 protein: CASSLGVGIGHEQFF

CDR3 length: 17
J gene: TRBJ2-2
V gene: TRBV5-5
CDR3 protein: CASSLVSQRGGTGELFF

CDR3 length: 14
J gene: TRBJ2-7
V gene: TRBV11-2
CDR3 protein: CASSLGTGVYEQYF

CDR3 length: 12
J gene: TRBJ1-2
V gene: TRBV28
CDR3 protein: CASSFSHSGYTF

CDR3 length: 19
J gene: TRBJ1-3
V gene: TRBV15
CDR3 protein: CATSRGGPVTGPSGNTIYF

CDR3 length: 12
J gene: TRBJ2-5
V gene: TRBV28
CDR3 protein: CASSTGPGTQYF

CDR3 length: 15
J gene: TRBJ1-4
V gene: TRBV7-9
CDR3 protein: CASSWPSTTNEKLFF

CDR3 length: 15
J gene: TRBJ2-1
V gene: TRBV19
CDR3 protein: CASSTTGGLYNEQFF